The 30 T cell receptor beta chains below were found in one sample sequenced in a study of cytomegalovirus exposure and HLA in healthy donors. The assay was immunoSEQ multiplex PCR, and TCRdb's table has in-frame clones only and misses some. Of 200,000 to 300,000 clones listed, approximately 84% are singletons. The source material was PBMCs. These receptors came from a man in his late teens or twenties in good health and CMV-seropositive.

The chain has TRBV10-3 and TRBJ1-4; tentative D call: TRBD1 (5 bases). Germline V gene data show CDR1 as ENHRY and CDR2 as SYGVKD. Trimming stripped 0 bases from V and 3 bases from J, with 8 bases between. The CDR3 has 15 residues. CDR3 bases: TGTGCCATCAGTGAGTCTGGGGGAGCTAATGAAAAACTGTTTTTT. Residues: CAISESGGANEKLFF.

This chain joins TRBV10-1 and TRBJ1-1; perhaps TRBD1 as D (6 bases). Germline CDR1 is WNHNN and CDR2 is SYGVQD (reference sequence). There are 13 residues in the CDR3. V was cut by 6 bases and J by 5 bases, with 13 bases left in between. The CDR3 sequence: CASRQGLDTEAFF. The CDR3 DNA reads as TGCGCCAGCAGACAGGGTTTGGATACTGAAGCTTTCTTT.

This sequence joins TRBV5-1 and TRBJ1-1, with TRBD1 as a possible D gene (5 bases). With 1 base removed from V and 7 bases from J, the gap between germline ends came to 5 bases. The CDR3 spans 11 residues. Germline CDR1 SGHRS, CDR2 YFSETQ. The chain's CDR3 is CASSLRGEAFF. Here the CDR3 DNA reads TGCGCCAGCAGCTTGAGGGGTGAAGCTTTCTTT.

This clone has just one count. The chain couples TRBV28 to TRBJ2-7; D may be TRBD1 or TRBD2 (6 bases each). The CDR3 runs 17 residues. Per the germline V gene, CDR1 is MDHEN and CDR2 is SYDVKM. V lost 0 bases and J lost 4, with 19 bases in between. CDR3 residues: CASSLWDGGRGTYEQYF. The CDR3 coding sequence is TGTGCCAGCAGTTTATGGGACGGGGGAAGGGGGACTTACGAGCAGTACTTC.

The chain employs TRBV30 and TRBJ2-5; possible D gene TRBD2, 6 bases. The CDR3 is made up of 13 amino acids. The germline gives CDR1 GTSNPN, CDR2 SVGIG (reference sequence). Trimming cost V 3 bases and J 5 bases, with 13 bases left between them. The CDR3 sequence: CAWSPQGLETQYF. In DNA, the CDR3 is TGTGCCTGGAGCCCCCAGGGACTCGAGACCCAGTACTTC.

The V gene is TRBV4-2, the J gene TRBJ2-6; D is possibly TRBD1 (6 bases). Looked up from germline, CDR1 is LGHNA and CDR2 is YNFKEQ. The V end lost 4 bases, the J end lost 4 bases, and 11 bases lay between the germline ends. The length of the CDR3 is 15 residues. This CDR3 reads CASSLDRSGANVLTF. CDR3 DNA: TGTGCCAGCAGCCTCGACAGGTCCGGGGCCAACGTCCTGACTTTC.

This rearrangement joins TRBV18 to TRBJ1-1; D is uncertain. From germline, CDR1 is KGHSH and CDR2 LQKENI. Trimming left V 3 bases short and J 1 base short, with 9 bases between. CDR3 length: 14 residues. CDR3 sequence reads: CASSPAGWNTEAFF. DNA for the CDR3: TGTGCCAGCTCACCCGCCGGATGGAACACTGAAGCTTTCTTT. The whole variable domain, filled in from reference TRBV18 and TRBJ1-1, reads NAGVMQNPRHLVRRRGQEARLRCSPMKGHSHVYWYRQLPEEGLKFMVYLQKENIIDESGMPKERFSAEFPKEGPSILRIQQVVRGDSAAYFCASSPAGWNTEAFFGQGTRLTVV.

This chain links TRBV12-2 with TRBJ1-2; the D call in the table, TRBD1, was not verified against the DNA. TRBV12-2 is classified as a pseudogene. This CDR3 spans 15 amino acids. CDR3 sequence (DNA): TGTGCAAGTCGCTTAGTAGGCAGGGCAGACTATGGCTACACCTTC. This encodes CASRLVGRADYGYTF.

The chain has TRBV5-1 and TRBJ2-1; TRBD2 aligns across 10 bases. Trimming cost V 6 bases and J 6 bases; bases outside gene matches: 9. Germline CDR1 and CDR2: SGHRS and YFSETQ. The CDR3 is made up of 15 amino acids. The CDR3 spells CASTASSGSFNEQFF. The CDR3 nucleotides read TGCGCCAGCACTGCCTCTAGCGGGAGCTTCAATGAGCAGTTCTTC.

The chain employs TRBV4-1 and TRBJ2-4; 9 nucleotides agree with TRBD1. J was trimmed by 1 base and V by 4 bases; bases with no gene match: 8. The CDR3 consists of 17 residues. The germline gives CDR1 MGHRA, CDR2 YSYEKL. The CDR3: CASSPGQGTGAKNIQYF. CDR3 coding DNA: TGCGCCAGCAGCCCTGGACAGGGGACGGGGGCCAAAAACATTCAGTACTTC.

The V gene is TRBV11-3, the J gene TRBJ2-1; no reliable D call. Germline V CDR1 and CDR2: SGHNT, YENEEA. The length of the CDR3 is 15 residues. V lost 0 bases and J lost 2, with 8 bases in between. The CDR3 sequence is CASSLETGPYNEQFF. The CDR3 DNA reads as TGTGCCAGCAGCTTAGAAACCGGGCCCTACAATGAGCAGTTCTTC.

This clone has just a few counts. V usage is TRBV7-6 and J usage is TRBJ2-7, with TRBD1 as a possible D gene (6 bases). The CDR3 spans 13 residues. The germline V and J ends were trimmed by 3 bases and 6 bases, with 12 bases remaining between them. The germline gives CDR1 SGHVS, CDR2 FNYEAQ. The CDR3 DNA is TGTGCCAGCAGCTTGACGGACAGCTCCGAGCAGTACTTC. Protein product: CASSLTDSSEQYF.

The rearrangement links TRBV4-1 to TRBJ2-7; 7 bases line up with TRBD1. The V segment lost 4 bases and the J segment 2 bases; nucleotides outside the gene matches: 5. This CDR3 is built from 14 residues. The germline V gene has CDR1 MGHRA and CDR2 YSYEKL. CDR3 sequence: CASSRAGGPYEQYF. CDR3 bases: TGCGCCAGCAGCCGGGCAGGGGGACCCTACGAGCAGTACTTC.

The chain couples TRBV14 to TRBJ2-7, with no clear D. Germline V CDR1 and CDR2: SGHDN, FVKESK. There are 16 residues in the CDR3. The V end lost 0 bases, the J end lost 5 bases, and 17 bases lay between the germline ends. The CDR3 DNA reads TGTGCCAGCAGCCAAGAAGCTGCCCGGGTTCGACACGAGCAGTACTTC. Translation: CASSQEAARVRHEQYF.

The CDR3 sequence is CASSPTGVGSTEAFF. CDR3 nucleotides: TGTGCCAGCAGTCCGACAGGGGTAGGATCTACTGAAGCTTTCTTT. V and J are TRBV6-1 and TRBJ1-1, with 8 bases aligning to TRBD1. Trimming cost V 5 bases and J 5 bases; bases outside gene matches: 10. CDR1 is MNHNS and CDR2 is SASEGT in the germline V gene. The CDR3 totals 15 residues.

J is TRBJ2-7 and V is TRBV7-8; TRBD1 might be the D (5 bases). V was cut by 1 base and J by 2 bases, with 9 bases left in between. Germline V CDR1 and CDR2: SGHVS, FQNEAQ. The CDR3 is 14 residues long. This CDR3 reads CASSLGDSTYEQYF. The CDR3 nucleotides read TGTGCCAGCAGCTTAGGAGACAGTACCTACGAGCAGTACTTC.

The V call is TRBV4-1, the J call TRBJ2-1; TRBD1 agrees at 9 bases. The germline V gene encodes CDR1 MGHRA and CDR2 YSYEKL. J was trimmed by 8 bases and V by 0 bases; bases with no gene match: 5. The CDR3 is 15 residues long. CDR3 region: CASSQDQGQGYEQFF. As DNA, the CDR3 is TGCGCCAGCAGCCAAGATCAGGGACAGGGCTATGAGCAGTTCTTC.

The rearrangement links TRBV19 to TRBJ1-5, with 7 bases identical to TRBD1. This CDR3 contains 14 residues. CDR1 LNHDA and CDR2 SQIVND come from the germline V gene (reference sequence). After removal of 6 bases from V and 1 base from J, the junction contained 3 bases not matched to a gene. CDR3 in amino acids: CASRLRGSNQPQHF. The CDR3 DNA reads as TGTGCCAGTAGGCTCAGGGGGAGCAATCAGCCCCAGCATTTT. The complete variable domain, with remaining parts taken from reference TRBV19 and TRBJ1-5, reads DGGITQSPKYLFRKEGQNVTLSCEQNLNHDAMYWYRQDPGQGLRLIYYSQIVNDFQKGDIAEGYSVSREKKESFPLTVTSAQKNPTAFYLCASRLRGSNQPQHFGDGTRLSIL.

This clone was recorded once. This chain's CDR3 is CSVRHGPEITYEQYF. The CDR3, as DNA: TGCAGCGTTCGGCACGGACCGGAGATTACCTACGAGCAGTACTTC. The chain uses TRBV29-1 and TRBJ2-7; D gene unclear. Germline V CDR1 and CDR2: SQVTM, ANQGSEA. V was clipped by 5 bases and J by 2 bases, with 19 bases between them. This CDR3 contains 15 residues.

The chain joins TRBV27 to TRBJ2-1, with TRBD1 matching over 10 bases. CDR1 and CDR2 (germline): MNHEY, SMNVEV (reference sequence). CDR3 length: 15 amino acids. V shed 6 bases and J 3 bases; nucleotides not matched to a gene: 5. CDR3 protein: CASSDRDRGYNEQFF. CDR3 bases: TGTGCCAGCAGCGACCGGGACAGGGGCTACAATGAGCAGTTCTTC.

The chain couples TRBV27 to TRBJ2-7, with D possibly matching TRBD2 (6 bases). The CDR3 length is 13 residues. The V gene lost 2 bases and the J gene lost 6 bases, with 11 bases spanning the gap. Per the germline V gene, CDR1 is MNHEY and CDR2 is SMNVEV (reference sequence). CDR3 amino acids: CASSLRSGVEQYF. The CDR3 DNA reads as TGTGCCAGCAGTTTACGTTCGGGAGTCGAGCAGTACTTC.

The gene calls are TRBV5-4 and TRBJ2-5; TRBD1 is a possible D gene (6 bases). The V gene lost 0 bases and the J gene lost 4 bases, with 10 bases spanning the gap. Germline V gene sequence: CDR1 SGHNT, CDR2 YYREEE (reference sequence). CDR3 size: 14 residues. CDR3 in DNA: TGTGCCAGCAGCTTGGCGGGACAAGGAGAGACCCAGTACTTC. Translation gives CASSLAGQGETQYF.

The chain recombines TRBV5-1 with TRBJ2-7, with TRBD1 matching 7 bases. CDR1 is SGHRS, CDR2 YFSETQ, per germline. V was pared by 2 bases and J by 0 bases, with 5 bases of the junction left unmatched. The CDR3 contains 15 residues. The CDR3 sequence is CASSLIGTVSYEQYF. CDR3 coding DNA: TGCGCCAGCAGCTTAATCGGGACAGTCTCCTACGAGCAGTACTTC.

V is TRBV6-1 and J is TRBJ1-1; D remains unclear. Germline loops: CDR1 MNHNS, CDR2 SASEGT. This CDR3 is built from 12 residues. Trimming took off 1 base at V and 10 bases at J, with 10 bases between the two ends. The CDR3 loop reads CASSEVSDGAFF. The CDR3, as DNA: TGTGCCAGCAGTGAAGTGTCGGACGGAGCTTTCTTT.

This chain connects TRBV19 to TRBJ2-1; D possibly corresponds to TRBD2 (6 bases). The V gene lost 10 bases and the J gene lost 1 base, with 14 bases spanning the gap. Germline loops: CDR1 LNHDA, CDR2 SQIVND (reference sequence). The CDR3 consists of 14 residues. Written as DNA, the CDR3 is TGTGCCACCGGCGGGGTGTCATCCTACAATGAGCAGTTCTTC. Amino acid sequence: CATGGVSSYNEQFF.

The chain couples TRBV6-4 to TRBJ2-1, with 11 bases lining up with TRBD1. CDR3 length: 16 amino acids. V shed 1 base and J 6 bases; nucleotides not matched to a gene: 5. CDR1 and CDR2 from the germline V gene are MRHNA and SNTAGT. The CDR3 bases are TGTGCCAGCAGTGACTACCGGGACAGGGGGATCAATGAGCAGTTCTTC. Its translation is CASSDYRDRGINEQFF.

The rearrangement links TRBV9 to TRBJ1-2, with D unresolved. There are 12 residues in the CDR3. CDR1 and CDR2 from the germline V gene are SGDLS and YYNGEE. The V end lost 4 bases, the J end lost 7 bases, and 11 bases lay between the germline ends. CDR3 DNA sequence: TGTGCCAGCAGCCCACGCGTAGGTGGCTACACCTTC. Protein product: CASSPRVGGYTF.

This clone was found a few times. This rearrangement joins TRBV27 to TRBJ2-7, with 8 bases matching TRBD2. CDR1 MNHEY and CDR2 SMNVEV come from the germline V gene (reference sequence). The CDR3 covers 15 residues. The V segment lost 2 bases and the J segment 6 bases; nucleotides outside the gene matches: 9. This chain's CDR3 is CASSLTGTSRSEQYF. DNA of the CDR3: TGTGCCAGCAGTTTAACCGGGACTAGTCGTAGCGAGCAGTACTTC.

This clone was found once. The V gene is TRBV5-4, the J gene TRBJ2-7, with D perhaps TRBD1 or TRBD2 (7 bases each). From germline, CDR1 is SGHNT and CDR2 YYREEE (reference sequence). V was clipped by 0 bases and J by 1 base, with 14 bases between them. CDR3 length: 16 amino acids. CDR3 in amino acids: CASSLGEGAPSYEQYF. The CDR3 DNA reads TGTGCCAGCAGCTTGGGGGAGGGGGCCCCTTCCTACGAGCAGTACTTC.

The CDR3 DNA sequence: TGTGCCAGCAGCTTAGCTAATACCGGGACAGTTATTTCTAGGACCTTC. It codes for CASSLANTGTVISRTF. This rearrangement joins TRBV11-2 to TRBJ1-2; TRBD1 matches at 7 bases. Germline CDR1 is SGHAT and CDR2 is FQNNGV. The CDR3 runs to 16 residues. The V gene end was trimmed by 1 base and the J gene end by 14 bases; junction bases not matched to a gene: 19.